This TCR beta chain was sequenced during a study of post-analysis software for immune sequencing data. Study-level information: In terms of disease course, relapsing-remitting, secondary progressive and progressive-relapsing multiple sclerosis were included.

Incorporated into the TCR beta cDNA libraries were unique molecular identifiers, which served to reduce PCR and sequencing biases. Some 500,000 cDNA molecules were obtained per 1 to 10 million input T cells. TCRdb called the PCR reads again in MiXCR, with one record for every CDR3 protein. The sample consists of more than 500,000 distinct CDR3 sequences, roughly 34% of them appearing once. A remark on this clonotype: The target antigen is unknown. Germline is not matched at one junction end, which may reflect a read error.

The CDR3 runs to 13 residues. The V gene's germline CDR1 is SGHTA and CDR2 FQGNSA. Study-wide results and limits: TRBV segments more frequent in patients than in controls numbered roughly 5 and included TRBV5-6, TRBV5-1 and TRBV20-1. Normalized Chao1 diversity was significantly lower in multiple sclerosis patients than in controls.

The chain employs TRBV7-2 and TRBJ1-2; 7 bases are shared with TRBD1. The material sequenced was blood. This receptor was taken from a girl aged 2 to 17 with multiple sclerosis. CDR3 residues: CVSSPRQGYGYTF. CDR3 DNA: TGTGTCAGCAGCCCCCGACAGGGCTATGGCTACACCTTC.